The TCR beta chain described here comes from a study of blood T cell repertoires in COVID-19. Germline trimming cut 6 bases from V and 6 bases from J; bases unmatched to any gene: 13. From germline, CDR1 is LNHDA and CDR2 SQIVND (reference sequence). The CDR3 consists of 15 residues. Sequencing was performed with immunoSEQ multiplex PCR; in TCRdb, only in-frame clones are kept and a portion is missing. This table has 300,000 to 400,000 clones, about 86% appearing once. Source material: PBMCs or T cells enriched from blood (not recorded which). This chain joins TRBV19 and TRBJ1-1; 7 nucleotides align to TRBD1. This TCR was recovered from a woman in her thirties or forties with acute COVID-19. The DNA of the CDR3 is TGTGCCAGTAGAGCGAAAAACTCGACAGGGCCTGAAGCTTTCTTT. This encodes CASRAKNSTGPEAFF.